The 6 T cell receptor beta chains listed next were all sequenced from one sample in a study of cytomegalovirus exposure and HLA in healthy donors. PCR employed 60 Vbeta and 13 Jbeta primers. The assay was immunoSEQ multiplex PCR, and TCRdb's table has in-frame clones only and misses some. The sample carries 80,000 or so clones, roughly 80% recorded once. Sequenced material: PBMCs. The receptor source for this set is a man aged 35 to 55 in good health and CMV-seronegative.

This chain links TRBV4-3 with TRBJ2-1; TRBD2 matches 11 bases. CDR1 and CDR2 from the germline V gene are LGHNA and YSLEER. This CDR3 comprises 18 residues. With 0 bases clipped from V and 7 bases from J, the junction kept 11 bases outside the gene matches. The CDR3 spells CASSQDPDSGRARNEQFF. The DNA for the CDR3 is TGCGCCAGCAGCCAAGATCCGGATAGCGGGAGGGCCCGGAATGAGCAGTTCTTC.

Written as DNA, the CDR3 is TGTGCCAGCAGTTCCCGGACAGGGTATAATGAAAAACTGTTTTTT. As protein: CASSSRTGYNEKLFF. The chain couples TRBV6-5 to TRBJ1-4; 8 nucleotides match TRBD1. Germline CDR1 MNHEY, CDR2 SVGAGI. After removal of 4 bases from V and 4 bases from J, the junction contained 5 bases not matched to a gene. This CDR3 is 15 amino acids long.

The chain uses TRBV9 and TRBJ2-7; 8 bases align to TRBD2. Germline-derived CDR1 and CDR2 are SGDLS and YYNGEE. V lost 2 bases, J lost 4 bases, and 5 bases stayed unmatched. The CDR3 runs 14 residues. CDR3 in DNA: TGTGCCAGCAGCGTGGCGGGGGGCGGATACGAGCAGTACTTC. Translating gives CASSVAGGGYEQYF.

The chain links TRBV9 to TRBJ1-2, with a weak D call TRBD1 (6 bases). Germline CDR1 reads SGDLS; CDR2 reads YYNGEE. The V and J ends lost 5 bases and 3 bases respectively, with 11 bases between them. This CDR3 is built from 13 residues. CDR3 nucleotides: TGTGCCAGCAGTAACAGGGTGGACTATGGCTACACCTTC. Translation: CASSNRVDYGYTF.

Worth noting for this clone: One end of the junction varies from germline; a read error may be responsible. This chain links TRBV9 with TRBJ2-3, with TRBD2 matching 9 bases. The length of the CDR3 is 14 residues. Germline V CDR1 and CDR2: SGDLS, YYNGEE. The CDR3 protein is CASSQGTSRDTQYF. CDR3 sequence (DNA): TGTGCCAGCAGCCAAGGGACTAGCAGAGATACGCAGTATTTT.

V is TRBV6-5 and J is TRBJ1-2; unclear D gene. CDR1 MNHEY and CDR2 SVGAGI come from the germline V gene. The CDR3 spans 11 residues. Trimming took off 10 bases at V and 1 base at J, with 7 bases between the two ends. DNA of the CDR3: TGTGCCACCCTATATAACTATGGCTACACCTTC. It specifies CATLYNYGYTF.